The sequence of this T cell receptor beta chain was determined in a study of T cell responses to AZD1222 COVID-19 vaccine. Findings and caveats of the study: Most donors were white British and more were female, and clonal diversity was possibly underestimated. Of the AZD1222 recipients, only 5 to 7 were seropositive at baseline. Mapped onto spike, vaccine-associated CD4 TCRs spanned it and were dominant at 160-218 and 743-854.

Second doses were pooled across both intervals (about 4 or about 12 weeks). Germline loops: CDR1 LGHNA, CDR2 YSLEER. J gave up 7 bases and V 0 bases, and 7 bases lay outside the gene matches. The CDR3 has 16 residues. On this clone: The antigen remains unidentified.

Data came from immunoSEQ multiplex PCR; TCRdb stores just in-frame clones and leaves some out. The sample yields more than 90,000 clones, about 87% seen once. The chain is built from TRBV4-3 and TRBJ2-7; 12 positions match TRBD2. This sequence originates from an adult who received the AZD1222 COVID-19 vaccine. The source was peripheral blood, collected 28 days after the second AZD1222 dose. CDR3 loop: CASSQDMTSGRGEQYF. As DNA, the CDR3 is TGCGCCAGCAGCCAAGATATGACTAGCGGGAGAGGTGAGCAGTACTTC.